The 18 T cell receptor beta chains given below trace back to one sample, sequenced in a study of blood T cell repertoires in COVID-19 (dated by TCRdb to 2018 to 2021). Receptor amplification or capture employed the immunoSEQ multiplex PCR assay. This is the immuneACCESS table as TCRdb keeps it, with only in-frame sequences that have V and J called. A part of the clones is gone; compared with another copy, unresolved V genes explain less than half, and the rest is unexplained. This sample holds fewer than 25,000 clones; about 87% were observed only once. About 25% of the sample comes from the top ten. The sequencing input was peripheral blood. These receptors were collected from a human donor with active COVID-19. The donor label of this sample is uncertain.

J is TRBJ2-1 and V is TRBV5-1, with D uncertain. Germline lookup yields CDR1 SGHRS and CDR2 YFSETQ. V was pared by 0 bases and J by 6 bases, with 7 bases between. This CDR3 has 13 residues. The CDR3 loop reads CASSLGLLNEQFF. The CDR3, as DNA: TGCGCCAGCAGCTTGGGACTCCTCAATGAGCAGTTCTTC.

V usage is TRBV9 and J usage is TRBJ2-2; maybe TRBD1 (5 bases). The germline gives CDR1 SGDLS, CDR2 YYNGEE. The CDR3 is made up of 14 amino acids. The V and J ends lost 4 bases and 4 bases respectively, with 11 bases between them. CDR3 region: CASSPDSSTGELFF. The CDR3 DNA reads TGTGCCAGCAGCCCTGACAGCTCCACCGGGGAGCTGTTTTTT.

The chain couples TRBV3-1 (or the pseudogene TRBV3-2) to TRBJ2-1; D is perhaps TRBD2 (5 bases). The V gene's germline CDR1 is LGHDT and CDR2 YNNKEL (reference sequence). Trimming took 4 bases from V and 0 from J, leaving 19 bases between them. This CDR3 region has 18 residues. In DNA form, the CDR3 reads TGTGCCAGCAGCCGCCTCTTGGCGGGCGCTAGCTCCTACAATGAGCAGTTCTTC. This translates into CASSRLLAGASSYNEQFF.

V is TRBV30 and J is TRBJ1-1; D unresolved. The CDR3 runs to 15 residues. Germline assignment: CDR1 GTSNPN and CDR2 SVGIG (reference sequence). Trimming cost V 3 bases and J 5 bases, with 19 bases left between them. The CDR3 protein is CAWSRKDQTVTEAFF. CDR3 DNA sequence: TGTGCCTGGAGCAGGAAAGACCAGACGGTGACTGAAGCTTTCTTT.

The chain employs TRBV24-1 and TRBJ2-2; 8 bases agree with TRBD1. The CDR3 covers 17 residues. V shed 5 bases and J 1 base; nucleotides not matched to a gene: 8. Germline V lookup: CDR1 KGHDR, CDR2 SFDVKD. CDR3 coding DNA: TGTGCCACCAGTGGGATTGATGGACAGGGGAACACCGGGGAGCTGTTTTTT. Protein sequence: CATSGIDGQGNTGELFF.

This clone was observed a handful of times. This sequence joins TRBV6-1 and TRBJ2-7, with 9 bases lining up with TRBD2. The V gene's germline CDR1 is MNHNS and CDR2 SASEGT. This CDR3 is built from 19 residues. The trim removed 0 bases at V and 7 bases at J, leaving 19 bases unmatched. CDR3 sequence (DNA): TGTGCCAGCAGTGAAGCGTCCCCACTCTTAGCGGGGGATGCCGGGGAGCAGTACTTC. This encodes CASSEASPLLAGDAGEQYF.

The rearrangement uses TRBV27 and TRBJ2-7; D may be TRBD1 (5 bases). The CDR3 contains 15 residues. CDR1 and CDR2 (germline): MNHEY, SMNVEV (reference sequence). V dropped 0 bases and J dropped 4 bases, with 13 bases sitting between them. The CDR3 loop is CASSLSSQGLYEQYF. In nucleotides, the CDR3 is TGTGCCAGCAGTTTATCGAGCCAGGGCCTGTACGAGCAGTACTTC.

The chain recombines TRBV10-1 with TRBJ2-1; TRBD2 aligns across 9 bases. J was trimmed by 8 bases and V by 5 bases; bases with no gene match: 10. CDR3 length: 15 amino acids. Germline lookup yields CDR1 WNHNN and CDR2 SYGVQD (reference sequence). This chain's CDR3 is CASSPIAGVADEQFF. CDR3 bases: TGCGCCAGCAGTCCGATAGCGGGGGTGGCGGATGAGCAGTTCTTC.

The chain recombines TRBV4-2 with TRBJ2-3; 9 positions match TRBD2. Losses at the gene ends were 1 base for V and 4 bases for J; bases not matched to a gene: 12. Per germline, CDR1 LGHNA and CDR2 YNFKEQ. The CDR3 runs to 18 residues. Here the CDR3 DNA reads TGTGCCAGCAGCCAAGGGGGGCGGGTAGCGGGGGTCGCAGATACGCAGTATTTT. Protein sequence: CASSQGGRVAGVADTQYF.

V usage is TRBV9 and J usage is TRBJ1-1, with 12 bases matching TRBD1. V lost 2 bases, J lost 6 bases, and 2 bases stayed unmatched. Per the germline V gene, CDR1 is SGDLS and CDR2 is YYNGEE. The CDR3 extends over 14 amino acids. This chain's CDR3 is CASSVGTGGPEAFF. The CDR3 nucleotides are TGTGCCAGCAGCGTCGGGACAGGGGGCCCTGAAGCTTTCTTT.

The table lists this clone with a few counts. V gene TRBV7-9 combines with J gene TRBJ1-5, with TRBD1 matching 9 bases. Looked up from germline, CDR1 is SEHNR and CDR2 is FQNEAQ (reference sequence). This CDR3 has 17 amino acids. The J segment lost 0 bases and the V segment lost 4 bases, leaving 7 bases of the junction unmatched. CDR3 amino acids: CASSSQGAGYSNQPQHF. The CDR3 DNA reads TGTGCCAGCAGCTCACAGGGGGCTGGGTATAGCAATCAGCCCCAGCATTTT.

V usage is TRBV7-3 and J usage is TRBJ2-7; maybe TRBD1 (6 bases). The germline CDR1 and CDR2 sequences are SGHTA and FQGTGA. CDR3 size: 15 residues. Trimming pared 5 bases from V and 0 bases from J, leaving 14 bases between. CDR3 nucleotide sequence: TGTGCCAGCAGCCCCGGTAAAGGGGGCTCCTACGAGCAGTACTTC. It is translated as CASSPGKGGSYEQYF.

V is TRBV7-9 and J is TRBJ2-3; TRBD2 aligns across 8 bases. The CDR3 extends over 18 amino acids. The germline CDR1 and CDR2 sequences are SEHNR and FQNEAQ (reference sequence). Germline trimming cut 4 bases from V and 1 base from J; bases unmatched to any gene: 13. In nucleotides, the CDR3 is TGTGCCAGCAGCTCTTCCGTTATACTAGCGGAACGCACAGATACGCAGTATTTT. It is translated as CASSSSVILAERTDTQYF. The full variable domain, rest sourced from reference TRBV7-9 and TRBJ2-3, is DTGVSQNPRHKITKRGQNVTFRCDPISEHNRLYWYRQTLGQGPEFLTYFQNEAQLEKSRLLSDRFSAERPKGSFSTLEIQRTEQGDSAMYLCASSSSVILAERTDTQYFGPGTRLTVL.

This rearrangement joins TRBV2 to TRBJ1-1; weak D call: TRBD1 (6 bases). The CDR3 covers 14 residues. Germline CDR1 reads SNHLY; CDR2 reads FYNNEI. Trimming left V 9 bases short and J 4 bases short, with 18 bases between. The CDR3 DNA sequence: TGTGCCAGGAGCTTGGGGGCCGCGAGCACTGAAGCTTTCTTT. The encoded protein is CARSLGAASTEAFF.

The chain uses TRBV5-4 and TRBJ2-3; 9 nucleotides align to TRBD2. The CDR3 contains 16 residues. The V gene end was trimmed by 4 bases and the J gene end by 2 bases; junction bases not matched to a gene: 8. The V gene's germline CDR1 is SGHNT and CDR2 YYREEE (reference sequence). DNA of the CDR3: TGTGCCAGCAGCGCGCGGGGGGGACTACTCACAGATACGCAGTATTTT. It specifies CASSARGGLLTDTQYF. The full variable domain, rest sourced from reference TRBV5-4 and TRBJ2-3, is ETGVTQSPTHLIKTRGQQVTLRCSSQSGHNTVSWYQQALGQGPQFIFQYYREEENGRGNFPPRFSGLQFPNYSSELNVNALELDDSALYLCASSARGGLLTDTQYFGPGTRLTVL.

The chain joins TRBV7-9 to TRBJ2-7; maybe TRBD1 (6 bases). CDR1 is SEHNR, CDR2 FQNEAQ, per germline (reference sequence). With 8 bases removed from V and 1 base from J, the gap between germline ends came to 9 bases. This CDR3 is 12 amino acids long. CDR3 nucleotides: TGTGCCAGCGGGGGCCGGTCCTACGAGCAGTACTTC. Translation gives CASGGRSYEQYF.

The chain couples TRBV7-6 to TRBJ2-5; D possibly corresponds to TRBD2 (7 bases). Looked up from germline, CDR1 is SGHVS and CDR2 is FNYEAQ. Trimming pared 5 bases from V and 7 bases from J, leaving 14 bases between. This CDR3 is 13 amino acids long. CDR3 nucleotides: TGTGCCAGCAGCCCGGGCGGGGGCGGGACCCAGTACTTC. Translated: CASSPGGGGTQYF.

The J gene is TRBJ1-1, the V gene TRBV4-1; 8 bases match TRBD1. Trimming took 1 base from V and 4 from J; bases not matched to a gene: 5. This CDR3 has 15 residues. Germline assignment: CDR1 MGHRA and CDR2 YSYEKL. The CDR3 is CASSQATGGITEAFF. In DNA, the CDR3 is TGCGCCAGCAGCCAAGCAACAGGGGGTATCACTGAAGCTTTCTTT.